The 15 T cell receptor beta chains presented below share a single source sample, sequenced in a study of cytomegalovirus exposure and HLA in healthy donors. With 60 Vbeta and 13 Jbeta primers, the PCR was carried out. Some clones are missing from TCRdb's copy, which holds only in-frame ones; the method was immunoSEQ multiplex PCR. The sample includes 150,000 to 200,000 clones, around 77% of them seen just once. Sequenced material: PBMCs. Receptors originate from a woman younger than 45 in good health and CMV-seronegative.

This clone was picked up a small number of times. The rearrangement uses TRBV2 and TRBJ1-2, with 7 bases lining up with TRBD1. J lost 2 bases, V lost 6 bases, and 0 bases had no gene match. Germline-derived CDR1 and CDR2 are SNHLY and FYNNEI. The CDR3 totals 12 residues. In DNA form, the CDR3 reads TGTGCCAGCAGGGGACAGAACTATGGCTACACCTTC. It is translated as CASRGQNYGYTF. Full variable domain (remainder filled in from reference TRBV2 and TRBJ1-2): EPEVTQTPSHQVTQMGQEVILRCVPISNHLYFYWYRQILGQKVEFLVSFYNNEISEKSEIFDDQFSVERPDGSNFTLKIRSTKLEDSAMYFCASRGQNYGYTFGSGTRLTVV.

This chain links TRBV7-8 with TRBJ2-5; TRBD1 matches 8 bases. The CDR3 is 15 amino acids. With V trimmed by 2 bases and J by 2 bases, 4 bases remained unmatched. Germline CDR1 and CDR2: SGHVS and FQNEAQ. The CDR3 region has the DNA TGTGCCAGCAGCTTAACGGACAGGGCTCAAGAGACCCAGTACTTC. Translation: CASSLTDRAQETQYF.

The gene calls are TRBV29-1 and TRBJ1-1; no definite D call. Trimming removed 4 bases from V and 0 bases from J, with 9 bases in between. The germline CDR1 and CDR2 sequences are SQVTM and ANQGSEA. There are 13 residues in the CDR3. CDR3 sequence reads: CSVARVLNTEAFF. The CDR3 region has the DNA TGCAGCGTTGCGCGGGTCTTGAACACTGAAGCTTTCTTT.

The chain uses TRBV5-1 and TRBJ1-2; D is ambiguous. This CDR3 comprises 14 residues. Germline loops: CDR1 SGHRS, CDR2 YFSETQ. V lost 0 bases and J 0 bases, leaving 6 bases between the germline ends. The CDR3 DNA sequence: TGCGCCAGCAGCTTGGAACAGCCTAACTATGGCTACACCTTC. Encoded protein: CASSLEQPNYGYTF.

The chain has TRBV2 and TRBJ2-1; D not resolved. The germline V gene encodes CDR1 SNHLY and CDR2 FYNNEI. Between the trimmed V and J ends, which lost 8 bases and 0 bases, there was a span of 11 bases. The CDR3 is 14 amino acids. Here the CDR3 reads CASPSPPSYNEQFF. The DNA of the CDR3 is TGTGCCAGCCCTAGTCCCCCCTCCTACAATGAGCAGTTCTTC.

This clone was picked up a small number of times. This chain links TRBV29-1 with TRBJ1-2; 7 bases match TRBD1. This CDR3 comprises 13 residues. CDR1 is SQVTM and CDR2 is ANQGSEA in the germline V gene. The ends lost 6 bases at V and 4 bases at J; junction bases unmatched: 8. Written as DNA, the CDR3 is TGCAGCGTAAACAGGGGCCACCCCTATGGCTACACCTTC. It yields the protein CSVNRGHPYGYTF.

The chain recombines TRBV9 with TRBJ2-2; no clear D. Germline values: CDR1 SGDLS, CDR2 YYNGEE. The CDR3 runs 13 residues. The germline V and J ends were trimmed by 0 bases and 7 bases, with 7 bases remaining between them. The CDR3 here is CASSVDGNGELFF. The CDR3 DNA reads as TGTGCCAGCAGCGTAGACGGTAACGGGGAGCTGTTTTTT.

The chain links TRBV27 to TRBJ2-1; D uncertain. The germline V and J ends were trimmed by 5 bases and 6 bases, with 8 bases remaining between them. The CDR3 length is 12 residues. CDR1 and CDR2 (germline): MNHEY, SMNVEV (reference sequence). The CDR3 DNA follows: TGTGCCAGCAGTCGGAGTTCCAATGAGCAGTTCTTC. Translation gives CASSRSSNEQFF.

This clone was picked up a small number of times. The chain links TRBV7-2 to TRBJ1-6; D is possibly TRBD1 (5 bases). The germline V and J ends were trimmed by 1 base and 0 bases, with 13 bases remaining between them. The CDR3 totals 18 residues. CDR1 and CDR2 (germline): SGHTA, FQGNSA. Here the CDR3 DNA reads TGTGCCAGCAGCTTAGGGGTGCAGGGTCCCTCCTATAATTCACCCCTCCACTTT. It yields the protein CASSLGVQGPSYNSPLHF.

V and J are TRBV7-8 and TRBJ1-2, with D perhaps matching TRBD1 (6 bases). This CDR3 contains 14 residues. With 1 base removed from V and 6 bases from J, the gap between germline ends came to 12 bases. CDR1 is SGHVS and CDR2 is FQNEAQ in the germline V gene. Written as DNA, the CDR3 is TGTGCCAGCAGCTTAGACAGGGAAAGCCATGGCTACACCTTC. It codes for CASSLDRESHGYTF.

V and J are TRBV29-1 and TRBJ1-1, with 10 nucleotides matching TRBD1. Germline-derived CDR1 and CDR2 are SQVTM and ANQGSEA. J gave up 8 bases and V 6 bases, and 18 bases lay outside the gene matches. The CDR3 has 16 residues. The CDR3 sequence is CSVSTSAGTGVSEAFF. CDR3 in DNA: TGCAGCGTCAGCACCTCCGCCGGGACAGGGGTATCGGAAGCTTTCTTT.

This clone appeared a few times. The V call is TRBV5-8, the J call TRBJ2-7; TRBD1 agrees at 8 bases. Trimming removed 2 bases from V and 2 bases from J; junction bases left unmatched: 9. The CDR3 totals 16 residues. Germline V gene sequence: CDR1 SGHTS, CDR2 YDEGEE. CDR3 coding DNA: TGTGCCAGCAGCTTAGGCTTCGGACAGGGCACCTACGAGCAGTACTTC. It encodes CASSLGFGQGTYEQYF.

The genes are TRBV7-8 and TRBJ1-5; TRBD1 might be the D (6 bases). V lost 2 bases, J lost 5 bases, and 19 bases lay in between. The CDR3 consists of 17 residues. Germline V gene lookup returns CDR1 SGHVS and CDR2 FQNEAQ. In DNA, the CDR3 is TGTGCCAGCAGCTTAACCAGGAGTCAGGGGAGTGATCAGCCCCAGCATTTT. It yields the protein CASSLTRSQGSDQPQHF.

This clone was seen a handful of times. The J gene is TRBJ2-7, the V gene TRBV11-2, with D possibly TRBD1 on 5 matching bases. The CDR3 has 15 amino acids. Germline assignment: CDR1 SGHAT and CDR2 FQNNGV. V was cut by 2 bases and J by 3 bases, with 14 bases left in between. This CDR3 reads CASSLSQGPNYEQYF. In nucleotides, the CDR3 is TGTGCCAGCAGCTTATCCCAGGGTCCGAACTACGAGCAGTACTTC.

V and J are TRBV30 and TRBJ1-4; D is possibly TRBD1 (5 bases). Germline CDR1 reads GTSNPN; CDR2 reads SVGIG (reference sequence). CDR3 length: 16 residues. V was pared by 0 bases and J by 6 bases, with 17 bases between. In DNA form, the CDR3 reads TGTGCCTGGAGTGTAAGGATCAGGGTTCCCGATGAAAAACTGTTTTTT. It encodes CAWSVRIRVPDEKLFF.